In its sample, the clone carrying this TCR beta chain was seen once. The junction shows a germline mismatch at one end, possibly a read error. From RNA transcripts, TCR beta CDR3 regions were amplified. Primed by the HTBI set, a first-round RT-PCR was run on the TCR CDR3. TCRdb fed the multiplex PCR reads into MiXCR, producing one record per CDR3 protein. The sample yields some 740,000 distinct CDR3 sequences, around 13% seen once. This CDR3 comprises 13 residues. The germline CDR1 and CDR2 sequences are DFQATT and SNEGSKA (reference sequence). These data are taken from a study of T cells in Graves' hyperthyroidism and ophthalmopathy.

Specimen: blood. The source is a woman in her late teens or twenties with Graves' hyperthyroidism. This chain connects TRBV20-1 to TRBJ2-7; D is uncertain. CDR3 nucleotides: TGCAGTGCTAGAACGGGTAGCTCCTACGGGCAGTACTTC. Its protein product is CSARTGSSYGQYF.